The 32 T cell receptor beta chains reported below all come from one sample, sequenced in a study of blood T cell repertoires in COVID-19. This table comes from immunoSEQ multiplex PCR, and its TCRdb copy is limited to in-frame clones, with some not included. The sample shows 180,000 or so clones, approximately 85% of them seen only once. Input material: peripheral blood. These receptors were obtained from a woman at least 80 years old with acute or convalescent COVID-19.

This chain connects TRBV29-1 to TRBJ2-5, with 7 bases matching TRBD1. This CDR3 is 14 amino acids long. CDR1 is SQVTM and CDR2 is ANQGSEA in the germline V gene. V shed 4 bases and J 2 bases; nucleotides not matched to a gene: 7. The CDR3 here is CSVGELDRQETQYF. The DNA of the CDR3 is TGCAGCGTTGGGGAATTGGACAGGCAAGAGACCCAGTACTTC.

The genes are TRBV6-6 and TRBJ1-5; D is unresolved. The CDR3 has 14 amino acids. Germline V CDR1 and CDR2: MNHNY, SVGAGI (reference sequence). Trimming stripped 7 bases from V and 7 bases from J, with 17 bases between. The DNA of the CDR3 is TGTGCCAGCACCCTTGGGCCTTCGGGACAGCCCCAGCATTTT. This gives the protein CASTLGPSGQPQHF.

This clone was observed a few times. The chain links TRBV10-3 to TRBJ1-1; 7 bases agree with TRBD1. The V and J ends lost 4 bases and 2 bases, in that order; junction bases with no gene match: 4. This CDR3 contains 14 residues. The germline gives CDR1 ENHRY, CDR2 SYGVKD. The CDR3 reads CAISGTGLNTEAFF. CDR3 coding DNA: TGTGCCATCAGTGGGACAGGTCTAAACACTGAAGCTTTCTTT.

This clone is a singleton in its sample. Here the CDR3 DNA reads TGTGCCAGCAGTCTGGGGGGGATAAACGAAAAACTGTTTTTT. Translated, it gives CASSLGGINEKLFF. This chain links TRBV5-5 with TRBJ1-4; TRBD1 is a possible D gene (5 bases). Between the trimmed V and J ends, which lost 5 bases and 8 bases, there was a span of 16 bases. This CDR3 has 14 amino acids. The germline CDR1 and CDR2 sequences are SGHKS and YYEKEE (reference sequence).

CDR3 sequence: CASSPSGAPGYGYTF. The CDR3 DNA is TGTGCCAGCAGCCCATCAGGGGCTCCGGGCTATGGCTACACCTTC. The chain carries TRBV5-5 and TRBJ1-2, with D maybe TRBD1 (6 bases). Germline assignment: CDR1 SGHKS and CDR2 YYEKEE (reference sequence). V was clipped by 4 bases and J by 4 bases, with 17 bases between them. The CDR3 has 15 residues.

The chain combines TRBV5-4 with TRBJ2-1; 8 positions match TRBD1. This CDR3 is 14 amino acids long. V lost 6 bases, J lost 3 bases, and 5 bases stayed unmatched. Germline V gene data show CDR1 as SGHNT and CDR2 as YYREEE (reference sequence). In DNA form, the CDR3 reads TGTGCCAGCAAAAGGACAGGGTACTACAATGAGCAGTTCTTC. This sequence encodes CASKRTGYYNEQFF.

The chain links TRBV3-1 (or the pseudogene TRBV3-2) to TRBJ2-2; weak D call: TRBD1 (6 bases). The CDR3 loop spans 17 amino acids. Germline V gives CDR1 LGHDT, CDR2 YNNKEL (reference sequence). The V end lost 0 bases, the J end lost 6 bases, and 17 bases lay between the germline ends. CDR3 amino acids: CASSQEFGTRISGELFF. CDR3 coding DNA: TGTGCCAGCAGCCAAGAGTTCGGGACACGGATATCCGGGGAGCTGTTTTTT.

J is TRBJ2-7 and V is TRBV5-6, with 12 bases aligning to TRBD1. Trimming removed 5 bases from V and 7 bases from J; junction bases left unmatched: 7. The CDR3 is 14 amino acids. Germline CDR1 and CDR2: SGHDT and YYEEEE. This CDR3 reads CASRQGQGAREQYF. The CDR3 DNA sequence: TGTGCCAGCAGACAGGGACAGGGGGCGAGGGAGCAGTACTTC.

The J gene is TRBJ1-2, the V gene TRBV7-2, with 7 positions matching TRBD1. Germline-derived CDR1 and CDR2 are SGHTA and FQGNSA. The CDR3 loop spans 14 amino acids. V lost 4 bases to trimming and J lost 6 bases; unmatched junction nucleotides: 8. The CDR3 loop is CASSSRKGAHGYTF. The CDR3 DNA reads as TGTGCCAGCAGCTCCCGGAAGGGGGCACATGGCTACACCTTC. The variable domain in full, with the rest retrieved from reference TRBV7-2 and TRBJ1-2, is GAGVSQSPSNKVTEKGKDVELRCDPISGHTALYWYRQSLGQGLEFLIYFQGNSAPDKSGLPSDRFSAERTGGSVSTLTIQRTQQEDSAVYLCASSSRKGAHGYTFGSGTRLTVV.

The rearrangement joins TRBV15 to TRBJ2-7; TRBD1 matches at 8 bases. The V gene's germline CDR1 is LNHNV and CDR2 YYDKDF (reference sequence). The CDR3 extends over 17 amino acids. The V and J ends lost 5 bases and 3 bases, in that order; junction bases with no gene match: 15. The CDR3 is CATSRVLDRGFFYEQYF. In nucleotides, the CDR3 is TGTGCCACCAGCCGAGTATTAGACAGGGGATTCTTCTACGAGCAGTACTTC.

The CDR3 is CASSYSWRGTEAFF. CDR3 nucleotides: TGCGCCAGCAGCTACTCTTGGCGGGGGACTGAAGCTTTCTTT. The chain recombines TRBV5-1 with TRBJ1-1; TRBD1 might be the D (5 bases). Per germline, CDR1 SGHRS and CDR2 YFSETQ. CDR3 length: 14 residues. V was cut by 3 bases and J by 5 bases, with 14 bases left in between.

This clone was observed a few times. CDR3 protein: CASSLEAGANNEQFF. DNA of the CDR3: TGTGCCAGCAGCTTAGAGGCGGGAGCGAACAATGAGCAGTTCTTC. V usage is TRBV7-7 and J usage is TRBJ2-1, with 7 bases that match TRBD2. Germline assignment: CDR1 SSHAT and CDR2 FNYEAQ (reference sequence). J was trimmed by 5 bases and V by 1 base; bases with no gene match: 5. CDR3 length: 15 amino acids.

The rearrangement links TRBV1 to TRBJ2-7; the DNA was not used to check the table's D call, TRBD2. TRBV1 is assigned pseudogene status. This CDR3 has 16 residues. DNA for the CDR3: TGCACCAGCAGCCGAGGGACTAGCGGGAGAAAGGGCGAGCAGTACTTC. Encoded protein: CTSSRGTSGRKGEQYF.

The chain combines TRBV7-9 with TRBJ2-2, with a possible D match to TRBD2 (5 bases). V was pared by 5 bases and J by 5 bases, with 18 bases between. The germline gives CDR1 SEHNR, CDR2 FQNEAQ (reference sequence). The CDR3 length is 16 residues. As DNA, the CDR3 is TGTGCCAGCAGCCCCCCCAGTGGGGAGCGGACCGGGGAGCTGTTTTTT. Its translation: CASSPPSGERTGELFF. The whole variable domain, remainder taken from reference TRBV7-9 and TRBJ2-2, is DTGVSQNPRHKITKRGQNVTFRCDPISEHNRLYWYRQTLGQGPEFLTYFQNEAQLEKSRLLSDRFSAERPKGSFSTLEIQRTEQGDSAMYLCASSPPSGERTGELFFGEGSRLTVL.

Many counts were recorded for this clone. The chain joins TRBV3-1 (or the pseudogene TRBV3-2) to TRBJ2-5, with D perhaps TRBD2 (5 bases). There are 12 residues in the CDR3. V shed 4 bases and J shed 6 bases, with 9 bases lying between them. Per germline, CDR1 LGHDT and CDR2 YNNKEL (reference sequence). For the CDR3, the DNA is TGTGCCAGCAGCCCTCGGGAAAAGACCCAGTACTTC. Translated, it gives CASSPREKTQYF.

This chain uses TRBV19 with TRBJ1-4, with D possibly matching TRBD1 (5 bases). The CDR3 consists of 15 residues. V lost 4 bases and J 5 bases, leaving 14 bases between the germline ends. The germline V gene encodes CDR1 LNHDA and CDR2 SQIVND (reference sequence). The DNA of the CDR3 is TGTGCCAGTAGTACCCCAGGGCCCCAAAATGAAAAACTGTTTTTT. Amino acid sequence: CASSTPGPQNEKLFF.

This chain links TRBV19 with TRBJ1-3, with D perhaps matching TRBD1 (5 bases). The CDR3 runs to 14 residues. Trimming cost V 3 bases and J 4 bases, with 10 bases left between them. Per germline, CDR1 LNHDA and CDR2 SQIVND (reference sequence). The chain's CDR3 is CASSIRGVGNTIYF. CDR3 DNA: TGTGCCAGTAGTATCCGGGGGGTCGGAAACACCATATATTTT.

This chain connects TRBV12-5 to TRBJ1-5; 9 positions match TRBD1. Germline lookup yields CDR1 LGHNT and CDR2 FRNRAP. V lost 6 bases, J lost 3 bases, and 12 bases stayed unmatched. This CDR3 is built from 17 residues. The CDR3 region is CASGPGQGRSDNQPQHF. The CDR3 DNA reads TGTGCTAGTGGACCGGGACAGGGAAGGTCGGACAATCAGCCCCAGCATTTT.

A few counts support this clone. The J gene is TRBJ2-1, the V gene TRBV7-2; TRBD2 might be the D (6 bases). This CDR3 comprises 17 residues. Germline V gives CDR1 SGHTA, CDR2 FQGNSA. Trimming took 1 base from V and 0 from J, leaving 13 bases between them. The CDR3 reads CASSLVGGRSSYNEQFF. CDR3 DNA: TGTGCCAGCAGCTTAGTTGGGGGGAGAAGCTCCTACAATGAGCAGTTCTTC.

This clone has just one count. Other DNA sequences within the sample encode an identical CDR3. The CDR3 protein is CASSFRGQETQYF. The CDR3 bases are TGTGCCAGCAGTTTTCGGGGCCAAGAGACCCAGTACTTC. The chain is built from TRBV12-3 or TRBV12-4 and TRBJ2-5, with D possibly being TRBD2 (5 bases). This CDR3 has 13 residues. The germline V and J ends were trimmed by 3 bases and 1 base, with 6 bases remaining between them.

The chain is built from TRBV10-3 and TRBJ1-2; TRBD1 matches at 10 bases. Germline trimming cut 3 bases from V and 1 base from J; bases unmatched to any gene: 5. CDR1 and CDR2 from the germline V gene are ENHRY and SYGVKD. The CDR3 is 16 residues long. CDR3 bases: TGTGCCATCAGTGATCCGGGACAGGGGATTAACTATGGCTACACCTTC. Amino acid sequence: CAISDPGQGINYGYTF.

For the CDR3, the DNA is TGTGCCAGCAGTCCTTCGGGACAGGGGATGGGGTATGGCTACACCTTC. Residues: CASSPSGQGMGYGYTF. V gene TRBV27 combines with J gene TRBJ1-2; 10 nucleotides line up with TRBD1. Germline values: CDR1 MNHEY, CDR2 SMNVEV (reference sequence). V shed 5 bases and J 5 bases; nucleotides not matched to a gene: 11. This CDR3 region has 16 residues.

This chain links TRBV30 with TRBJ1-3, with TRBD1 matching 7 bases. Germline loops: CDR1 GTSNPN, CDR2 SVGIG (reference sequence). J lost 6 bases, V lost 3 bases, and 8 bases had no gene match. The CDR3 covers 14 residues. The CDR3 is CAWSRGQAENTIYF. CDR3 DNA sequence: TGTGCCTGGAGCCGAGGACAGGCGGAAAACACCATATATTTT.

The chain has TRBV7-9 and TRBJ1-3; D is ambiguous. V lost 6 bases and J 4 bases, leaving 10 bases between the germline ends. The CDR3 consists of 13 residues. Germline assignment: CDR1 SEHNR and CDR2 FQNEAQ (reference sequence). The CDR3 region is CASRQNRGNTIYF. Written as DNA, the CDR3 is TGTGCCAGCAGACAGAACCGAGGAAACACCATATATTTT.

The rearrangement uses TRBV3-1 (or the pseudogene TRBV3-2) and TRBJ2-7; unclear D gene. V lost 1 base and J lost 1, with 11 bases in between. The CDR3 contains 15 residues. Germline V gives CDR1 LGHDT, CDR2 YNNKEL (reference sequence). CDR3 in amino acids: CASSQVGSLSYEQYF. The CDR3 region has the DNA TGTGCCAGCAGCCAAGTGGGCTCCTTATCCTACGAGCAGTACTTC.

V is TRBV6-4 and J is TRBJ2-2; D call uncertain. V was pared by 6 bases and J by 2 bases, with 7 bases between. Per germline, CDR1 MRHNA and CDR2 SNTAGT. The CDR3 loop spans 13 amino acids. The CDR3 DNA is TGTGCCAGCAGGGCTTCTAACACCGGGGAGCTGTTTTTT. Translating it yields CASRASNTGELFF.

This rearrangement joins TRBV7-2 to TRBJ2-1, with TRBD2 identical over 7 bases. The CDR3 runs to 15 residues. Germline lookup yields CDR1 SGHTA and CDR2 FQGNSA. The J segment lost 4 bases and the V segment lost 1 base, leaving 4 bases of the junction unmatched. CDR3 sequence: CASSLVGTTYNEQFF. The CDR3 DNA reads TGTGCCAGCAGCTTAGTCGGGACTACTTACAATGAGCAGTTCTTC.

V usage is TRBV29-1 and J usage is TRBJ2-3; D is perhaps TRBD1 (5 bases). Germline loops: CDR1 SQVTM, CDR2 ANQGSEA. The CDR3 is 13 amino acids. Trimming took 6 bases from V and 4 from J, leaving 14 bases between them. The CDR3 reads CSVVTDFPDTQYF. The CDR3 DNA reads TGCAGCGTCGTGACAGATTTTCCAGATACGCAGTATTTT.

The chain links TRBV5-5 to TRBJ2-7; maybe TRBD1 (5 bases). V was pared by 0 bases and J by 3 bases, with 10 bases between. CDR1 and CDR2 from the germline V gene are SGHKS and YYEKEE (reference sequence). This CDR3 region has 14 residues. CDR3 loop: CASSLDGAVYEQYF. DNA of the CDR3: TGTGCCAGCAGCTTGGATGGGGCAGTCTACGAGCAGTACTTC.

The chain uses TRBV11-2 and TRBJ1-3; D possibly corresponds to TRBD1 (5 bases). The CDR3 runs to 15 residues. The V and J ends lost 5 bases and 0 bases respectively, with 11 bases between them. In germline, CDR1 is SGHAT, CDR2 FQNNGV. CDR3 region: CASSPGLNSGNTIYF. In nucleotides, the CDR3 is TGTGCCAGCAGCCCAGGGCTGAACTCTGGAAACACCATATATTTT.

The J gene is TRBJ2-2, the V gene TRBV2; 10 bases align to TRBD1. Trimming at V came to 5 bases and at J to 4 bases, leaving 7 bases not matched to a gene. The CDR3 has 16 residues. Germline CDR1 is SNHLY and CDR2 is FYNNEI. CDR3 region: CASSRQGAQSTGELFF. CDR3 in DNA: TGTGCCAGCAGTAGACAGGGGGCGCAGAGCACCGGGGAGCTGTTTTTT. Together with reference TRBV2 and TRBJ2-2, the CDR3 gives the full variable domain: EPEVTQTPSHQVTQMGQEVILRCVPISNHLYFYWYRQILGQKVEFLVSFYNNEISEKSEIFDDQFSVERPDGSNFTLKIRSTKLEDSAMYFCASSRQGAQSTGELFFGEGSRLTVL.

This clone has just a few counts. This chain links TRBV2 with TRBJ2-7; tentatively, D is TRBD1 (6 bases). V dropped 8 bases and J dropped 2 bases, with 13 bases sitting between them. CDR1 SNHLY and CDR2 FYNNEI come from the germline V gene. This CDR3 region has 13 residues. The CDR3 here is CASATGTPYEQYF. CDR3 sequence (DNA): TGTGCCAGCGCCACCGGGACACCCTACGAGCAGTACTTC.